This TCR beta chain is drawn from a study of T-cell reconstitution after alpha-beta-depleted transplantation in children. Study-level points and caveats: Recipient T cells and thymic progenitors that survived were the source of the high TCRbeta diversity seen at day 60 in some patients. Roughly two months post-transplant, alpha-beta T cells reportedly originated from several hundred graft clones that had expanded.

The CDR3 spans 18 residues. J was trimmed by 4 bases and V by 11 bases; bases with no gene match: 22. Preparing the TCRbeta library involved the use of unique molecular identifiers. TCRdb called the PCR reads again in MiXCR, with one record for every CDR3 protein. Among hundreds of thousands of distinct CDR3 sequences listed, approximately 17% were seen once. Remarks on this clonotype: The antigen is unknown.

The sample here was PBMCs, mostly from graft donor cells, taken 360 days after TCRalphabeta/CD19-depleted stem cell transplant. J is TRBJ2-3 and V is TRBV12-3 or TRBV12-4; 9 bases are shared with TRBD1. This TCR was recovered from a male patient aged 2-9 years who had a stem cell transplant for acute lymphoblastic leukemia, so the T cells may come from the graft donor. The CDR3 sequence is CARWRPRTGVSGADTQYF. The CDR3 DNA is TGTGCCCGCTGGCGGCCTAGGACAGGGGTCAGTGGGGCAGATACGCAGTATTTT.